Included here is one T cell receptor beta chain sequence, with context. The data stem from a study of shared T cell receptors in the human thymus. The junction had 5 bases not matched to a gene; V was cut back by 1 base and J by 0 bases. Germline CDR1 MDHEN, CDR2 SYDVKM. This CDR3 has 17 amino acids. Only in-frame clones appear in the TCRdb table, and some are missing; sequencing was by immunoSEQ multiplex PCR. Of about 540,000 clones listed, more than 75% are singletons. The data also belong to a second study, concerning human thymus T cells. This second study says: Donors were healthy Finnish infants having corrective surgery for congenital heart defects. Obtained as resections during corrective heart surgery, the thymus tissue was then studied. Among thymic and blood repertoires, usage of V and J genes appeared biased.

V gene TRBV28 combines with J gene TRBJ2-4, with 8 nucleotides matching TRBD2. The sample consisted of thymocytes. The origin of this receptor is a boy in the first two years of life with a congenital heart defect. CDR3 region: CASSLLGTSGAKNIQYF. In DNA, the CDR3 is TGTGCCAGCAGTTTATTGGGAACTAGCGGAGCCAAAAACATTCAGTACTTC.